The 9 T cell receptor beta chains listed next were all sequenced from one sample in a study of tumour-infiltrating T cells in Burkitt lymphoma. Produced via immunoSEQ multiplex PCR; TCRdb's table is partial and in-frame only. The table has around 2,500 clones, 14% seen once; the top ten hold 10% to 15%. The sequenced sample consisted of tumor tissue. These receptors were obtained from a human donor with Burkitt lymphoma.

This clone was picked up a small number of times. The chain couples TRBV2 to TRBJ2-7; no clear D gene. The V gene's germline CDR1 is SNHLY and CDR2 FYNNEI. CDR3 length: 13 amino acids. V shed 5 bases and J shed 6 bases, with 14 bases lying between them. The CDR3 DNA reads as TGTGCCAGCAGTTCGGAAGACGGGTCCGAGCAGTACTTC. This translates into CASSSEDGSEQYF.

The J gene is TRBJ2-1, the V gene TRBV6-4, with TRBD2 matching 8 bases. The length of the CDR3 is 18 residues. Germline V gene lookup returns CDR1 MRHNA and CDR2 SNTAGT. Trimming took 4 bases from V and 8 from J; bases not matched to a gene: 19. CDR3 nucleotides: TGTGCCAGCAGTGTCGGGGGGGCCCAAACACTCCGGGTCGATGAGCAGTTCTTC. Protein: CASSVGGAQTLRVDEQFF.

The sample holds a few counts of this clone. This sequence joins TRBV6-5 and TRBJ1-1; D perhaps matches TRBD1 (6 bases). V lost 2 bases, J lost 5 bases, and 15 bases lay in between. In germline, CDR1 is MNHEY, CDR2 SVGAGI. This CDR3 has 15 residues. CDR3 nucleotides: TGTGCCAGCAGTTACGTGATAGGGGGGGGAACTGAAGCTTTCTTT. It yields the protein CASSYVIGGGTEAFF.

This clone was seen only a few times. The chain recombines TRBV9 with TRBJ2-7, with D perhaps TRBD1 or TRBD2 (6 bases each). The germline gives CDR1 SGDLS, CDR2 YYNGEE. The germline V and J ends were trimmed by 2 bases and 3 bases, with 12 bases remaining between them. There are 14 residues in the CDR3. The CDR3 DNA follows: TGTGCCAGCAGCGTCCGCGGGGACAACTACGAGCAGTACTTC. This sequence encodes CASSVRGDNYEQYF.

This clone was picked up a small number of times. The rearrangement links TRBV10-3 to TRBJ1-1; D gene unclear. This CDR3 region has 13 residues. Per germline, CDR1 ENHRY and CDR2 SYGVKD. V lost 4 bases and J 1 base, leaving 7 bases between the germline ends. CDR3 nucleotides: TGTGCCATCAGTGTTGGTGGGAACACTGAAGCTTTCTTT. Translated, it gives CAISVGGNTEAFF.

The chain has TRBV6-4 and TRBJ2-1, with 16 bases lining up with TRBD2. This CDR3 comprises 15 residues. With V trimmed by 3 bases and J by 7 bases, 0 bases remained unmatched. In germline, CDR1 is MRHNA, CDR2 SNTAGT. Here the CDR3 DNA reads TGTGCCAGCAGTGAGGGACTAGCGGGGGGGAATGAGCAGTTCTTC. Its translation: CASSEGLAGGNEQFF.

The chain recombines TRBV7-5 with TRBJ1-2; the table's D call TRBD1 went unverified against the DNA. TRBV7-5 is reported as a pseudogene. The CDR3 is 14 amino acids. The CDR3 spells CARRGQGMNDGYTF. CDR3 bases: TGTGCCAGAAGGGGACAGGGGATGAACGATGGCTACACCTTC.

This clone was observed a few times. V gene TRBV5-4 combines with J gene TRBJ1-2, with TRBD1 matching 8 bases. The CDR3 is made up of 14 amino acids. Germline CDR1 is SGHNT and CDR2 is YYREEE (reference sequence). Losses at the gene ends were 4 bases for V and 4 bases for J; bases not matched to a gene: 6. In nucleotides, the CDR3 is TGTGCCAGCAGCCCGGGACAGGAGATCTATGGCTACACCTTC. It yields the protein CASSPGQEIYGYTF.

This clone was recorded a few times. The chain carries TRBV4-2 and TRBJ1-6; maybe TRBD1 (6 bases). CDR3 size: 19 residues. V shed 5 bases and J shed 0 bases, with 20 bases lying between them. Looked up from germline, CDR1 is LGHNA and CDR2 is YNFKEQ. CDR3 loop: CASSWGQTTHHSYNSPLHF. Written as DNA, the CDR3 is TGTGCCAGCAGCTGGGGGCAGACGACACACCACTCCTATAATTCACCCCTCCACTTT.